This T cell receptor beta chain originates from a study of blood T cell repertoires in COVID-19. The overall study: COVID-19 samples from acute and convalescent phases originated in the United States, Italy and Spain. From T cells, B-cell-depleted T cells, or PBMCs came the material, which was cDNA or gDNA.

A single count supports this clone. V lost 1 base and J 0 bases, leaving 10 bases between the germline ends. This CDR3 has 16 residues. Germline loops: CDR1 LNHDA, CDR2 SQIVND (reference sequence). How the authors handled the data: Amplification of reference gene primers provided the estimated nucleated cell counts. The method was immunoSEQ multiplex PCR; TCRdb's version includes in-frame clones alone and lacks a portion of them. D and trimming were read from the DNA, whereas the V and J calls and clone size are those reported in that table. The top ten hold 9.5% to 11% of the sample, which has roughly 150,000 clones, 85% to 90% seen once.

The chain carries TRBV19 and TRBJ1-3; D possibly corresponds to TRBD1 (5 bases). The TCR originated in a woman aged 80 or older with acute or convalescent COVID-19. The specimen sequenced was peripheral blood. This CDR3 reads CASSIGQPYSGNTIYF. CDR3 sequence (DNA): TGTGCCAGTAGTATAGGACAGCCCTACTCTGGAAACACCATATATTTT.